The 9 T cell receptor beta chains below were found in one sample sequenced in a study of early T cells in non-severe SARS-CoV-2 infection. TCRdb redid the calling of the 5' RACE reads with MiXCR, one entry per CDR3 protein. Of approximately 30,000 distinct CDR3 sequences listed, roughly 5.3% are singletons. Material for sequencing was whole blood. The receptors come from an adult who was a healthcare worker with PCR-confirmed SARS-CoV-2 infection or an uninfected control (not recorded which).

This clonotype was counted many times. The chain carries TRBV7-9 and TRBJ1-4; 9 bases fit TRBD1. The J segment lost 8 bases and the V segment lost 5 bases, leaving 9 bases of the junction unmatched. The CDR3 spans 15 residues. Germline V gene sequence: CDR1 SEHNR, CDR2 FQNEAQ (reference sequence). The CDR3 loop reads CASSRGDRGNEKLFF. Written as DNA, the CDR3 is TGTGCCAGCAGCAGGGGAGACAGGGGGAACGAAAAACTGTTTTTT.

This clonotype was observed at least ten times. The gene calls are TRBV10-3 and TRBJ2-1, with 11 nucleotides matching TRBD1. This CDR3 is 19 amino acids long. CDR1 and CDR2 (germline): ENHRY, SYGVKD. V dropped 4 bases and J dropped 1; count of bases not matched to a gene: 12. In nucleotides, the CDR3 is TGTGCCATCAGTGGGACAGGGGGCGAGAACGGGAGGTCCTACAATGAGCAGTTCTTC. Translating gives CAISGTGGENGRSYNEQFF.

This clonotype was seen repeatedly, ten times or more. The chain is built from TRBV5-6 and TRBJ2-3, with a weak D call TRBD2 (7 bases). With 0 bases removed from V and 0 bases from J, the gap between germline ends came to 14 bases. From germline, CDR1 is SGHDT and CDR2 YYEEEE. This CDR3 is built from 17 residues. The CDR3 sequence is CASSLVVGGASTDTQYF. The CDR3 DNA reads as TGTGCCAGCAGCTTGGTTGTAGGGGGGGCTAGCACAGATACGCAGTATTTT.

This clonotype has at least ten counts. This chain links TRBV7-8 with TRBJ2-7, with D unresolved. CDR3 size: 14 residues. Trimming stripped 5 bases from V and 0 bases from J, with 11 bases between. Germline CDR1 and CDR2: SGHVS and FQNEAQ. The CDR3 reads CASSNVPSSYEQYF. DNA for the CDR3: TGTGCCAGCAGCAACGTACCCAGCTCCTACGAGCAGTACTTC. Full variable domain (outside the CDR3, taken from reference TRBV7-8 and TRBJ2-7): GAGVSQSPRYKVAKRGQDVALRCDPISGHVSLFWYQQALGQGPEFLTYFQNEAQLDKSGLPSDRFFAERPEGSVSTLKIQRTQQEDSAVYLCASSNVPSSYEQYFGPGTRLTVT.

This clonotype was seen only a few times. This rearrangement joins TRBV7-9 to TRBJ2-3, with TRBD2 identical over 8 bases. With 5 bases clipped from V and 2 bases from J, the junction kept 12 bases outside the gene matches. This CDR3 comprises 17 residues. Per the germline V gene, CDR1 is SEHNR and CDR2 is FQNEAQ (reference sequence). DNA of the CDR3: TGTGCCAGCAGCCCAGGGCCAGCGGGGGCCTACACAGATACGCAGTATTTT. Its translation is CASSPGPAGAYTDTQYF.

This clonotype has ten or more counts. The chain employs TRBV12-3 or TRBV12-4 and TRBJ2-1, with 12 bases aligning to TRBD2. V was pared by 7 bases and J by 7 bases, with 2 bases of the junction left unmatched. The CDR3 has 13 residues. CDR3 nucleotide sequence: TGTGCCAGCACCGGGACTAGCGGGAATGAGCAGTTCTTC. Amino acids: CASTGTSGNEQFF.

This clonotype has at least ten counts. V and J are TRBV11-2 and TRBJ1-1; D remains unclear. Trimming removed 1 base at V and 5 bases at J, with 11 bases between. Germline V gene sequence: CDR1 SGHAT, CDR2 FQNNGV. The CDR3 spans 14 residues. CDR3 loop: CASSLVETGTEAFF. The CDR3 nucleotides read TGTGCCAGCAGCTTAGTAGAGACGGGAACTGAAGCTTTCTTT.

This clonotype showed up many times. This chain joins TRBV29-1 and TRBJ1-1; 9 bases map to TRBD1. J was trimmed by 7 bases and V by 5 bases; bases with no gene match: 8. The CDR3 loop spans 13 amino acids. Per germline, CDR1 SQVTM and CDR2 ANQGSEA. The DNA of the CDR3 is TGCAGCGTTCGTCGGACAGGGGTAGATGAAGCTTTCTTT. Amino acid sequence: CSVRRTGVDEAFF.

This clonotype was counted ten times or more. J is TRBJ2-5 and V is TRBV5-4; D remains unclear. V was shortened by 2 bases and J by 5 bases, with 16 bases between the two germline ends. The CDR3 has 15 amino acids. Germline CDR1 and CDR2: SGHNT and YYREEE (reference sequence). CDR3 region: CASSFSASGVETQYF. In DNA, the CDR3 is TGTGCCAGCAGCTTTTCTGCCTCTGGAGTGGAGACCCAGTACTTC.